The 7 T cell receptor beta chains listed next were all sequenced from one sample in a study of molecular identifiers for immune sequencing clone quantification. MiXCR was run by TCRdb on the PCR reads, yielding one entry per CDR3 protein. There are about 320,000 distinct CDR3 sequences in the sample; over 20% occur only once, and roughly 0.86% lies in the top ten. Sequencing was performed on naive CD8+ T cells from blood, with Jurkat cell RNA spiked in. Noted subset: FACS-sorted CD8+CD4-CCR7+CD45RA+ naive T cells. The receptors were sampled from a human donor in good health. Some libraries in this study had Jurkat cell RNA spiked in.

Worth noting for this clonotype: Given a much more abundant clone one base away, this may be a read error. CDR3: CSARGGDRSSYEQYF. The CDR3 nucleotides read TGCAGTGCTAGAGGTGGAGACAGGAGCTCCTACGAGCAGTACTTC. The chain combines TRBV20-1 with TRBJ2-7; perhaps TRBD1 as D (6 bases). Trimming shortened V by 1 base and J by 0 bases, and 13 bases separated the two germline ends. Germline CDR1 is DFQATT and CDR2 is SNEGSKA (reference sequence). The CDR3 runs 15 residues.

With regard to this clonotype: One end of the junction fails to match germline, which may point to a read error. The V gene is TRBV4-1, the J gene TRBJ1-6; no definite D call. The CDR3 spans 15 residues. Germline V gene sequence: CDR1 MGHRA, CDR2 YSYEKL. CDR3 loop: CASSQDSRDNSPFHF. The CDR3 DNA is TGCGCCAGCAGCCAAGACAGTCGCGATAATTCACCCTTCCACTTT.

This clonotype occurred many times. This chain joins TRBV7-2 and TRBJ2-2; D gene unclear. V shed 1 base and J shed 6 bases, with 9 bases lying between them. Germline-derived CDR1 and CDR2 are SGHTA and FQGNSA. This CDR3 contains 14 residues. The CDR3 nucleotides read TGTGCCAGCAGCTTAGTATCGGCGGCCGGGGAGCTGTTTTTT. Translated: CASSLVSAAGELFF.

Regarding this clonotype: A much larger clonotype is one base distant, so this may be a read error. The chain employs TRBV30 and TRBJ2-7; weak D call: TRBD2 (6 bases). The CDR3 consists of 11 residues. The V end was cut by 5 bases, the J end by 3 bases, with 8 bases between. Germline CDR1 reads GTSNPN; CDR2 reads SVGIG (reference sequence). As DNA, the CDR3 is TGTGCCTGGGGCGGGGTCTACGAGCAGTACTTC. Encoded protein: CAWGGVYEQYF. The full variable domain, its missing parts supplied by reference TRBV30 and TRBJ2-7, is SQTIHQWPATLVQPVGSPLSLECTVEGTSNPNLYWYRQAAGRGLQLLFYSVGIGQISSEVPQNLSASRPQDRQFILSSKKLLLSDSGFYLCAWGGVYEQYFGPGTRLTVT.

This clonotype was detected ten times or more. The chain employs TRBV29-1 and TRBJ2-7; D might be TRBD1 or TRBD2, each matching 5 bases. V was cut by 7 bases and J by 3 bases, with 19 bases left in between. Germline CDR1 and CDR2: SQVTM and ANQGSEA. The CDR3 loop spans 14 amino acids. The CDR3 DNA sequence: TGCAGCGCTATCACCGGGACGAGGATCTACGAGCAGTACTTC. It specifies CSAITGTRIYEQYF.

On this clonotype: A read error is possible here, since a much larger clone lies one base away. The chain combines TRBV7-6 with TRBJ2-2; no reliable D call. Per germline, CDR1 SGHVS and CDR2 FNYEAQ. This CDR3 has 15 residues. The CDR3 DNA reads as TGTGCCAGCGGCTTAGTTGGTCTAGTTCCCGGGGAGCTGTTTTTT. Amino acid sequence: CASGLVGLVPGELFF. The whole variable domain, remainder taken from reference TRBV7-6 and TRBJ2-2, is GAGVSQSPRYKVTKRGQDVALRCDPISGHVSLYWYRQALGQGPEFLTYFNYEAQQDKSGLPNDRFSAERPEGSISTLTIQRTEQRDSAMYRCASGLVGLVPGELFFGEGSRLTVL.

Comments on this clonotype: A much larger clone differs from this one at a single base, so this may be a read error. The chain couples TRBV4-1 to TRBJ1-1; unclear D gene. CDR3 length equals 15 residues. Germline CDR1 is MGHRA and CDR2 is YSYEKL. CDR3 in DNA: TGCGCCGGCAGCCTCGACCAGCTTCCGAACACTGAAGCTTTCTTT. Amino acids: CAGSLDQLPNTEAFF.